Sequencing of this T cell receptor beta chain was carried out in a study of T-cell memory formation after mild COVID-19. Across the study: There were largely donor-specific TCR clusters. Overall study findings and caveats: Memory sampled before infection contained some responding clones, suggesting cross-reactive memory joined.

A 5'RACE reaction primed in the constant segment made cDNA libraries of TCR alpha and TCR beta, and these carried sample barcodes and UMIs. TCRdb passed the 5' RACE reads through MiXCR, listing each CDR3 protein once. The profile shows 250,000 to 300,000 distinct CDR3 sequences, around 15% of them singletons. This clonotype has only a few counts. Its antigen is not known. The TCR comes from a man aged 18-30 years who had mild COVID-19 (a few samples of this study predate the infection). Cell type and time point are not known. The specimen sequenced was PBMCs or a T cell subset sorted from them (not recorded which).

The CDR3 is CASTPAGAHQPQHF. The CDR3, as DNA: TGTGCCAGCACCCCGGCAGGGGCCCATCAGCCCCAGCATTTT. This chain connects TRBV6-2 or TRBV6-3 to TRBJ1-5, with a weak D call TRBD1 (6 bases). This CDR3 is 14 amino acids long. Trimming pared 7 bases from V and 5 bases from J, leaving 15 bases between. Germline V gene lookup returns CDR1 MNHEY and CDR2 SVGEGT.